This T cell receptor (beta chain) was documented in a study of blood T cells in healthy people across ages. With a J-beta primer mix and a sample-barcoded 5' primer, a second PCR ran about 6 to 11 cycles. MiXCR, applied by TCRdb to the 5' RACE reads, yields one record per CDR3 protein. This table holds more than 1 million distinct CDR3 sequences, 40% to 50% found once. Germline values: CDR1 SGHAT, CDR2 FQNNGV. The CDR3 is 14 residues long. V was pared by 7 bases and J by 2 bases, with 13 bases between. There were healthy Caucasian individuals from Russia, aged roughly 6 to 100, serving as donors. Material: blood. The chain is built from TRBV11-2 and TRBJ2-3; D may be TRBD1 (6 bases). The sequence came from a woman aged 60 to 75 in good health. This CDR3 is CASTKTGFTDTQYF. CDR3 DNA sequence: TGTGCCAGCACCAAGACAGGTTTCACAGATACGCAGTATTTT. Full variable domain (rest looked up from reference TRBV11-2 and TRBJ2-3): EAGVAQSPRYKIIEKRQSVAFWCNPISGHATLYWYQQILGQGPKLLIQFQNNGVVDDSQLPKDRFSAERLKGVDSTLKIQPAKLEDSAVYLCASTKTGFTDTQYFGPGTRLTVL.